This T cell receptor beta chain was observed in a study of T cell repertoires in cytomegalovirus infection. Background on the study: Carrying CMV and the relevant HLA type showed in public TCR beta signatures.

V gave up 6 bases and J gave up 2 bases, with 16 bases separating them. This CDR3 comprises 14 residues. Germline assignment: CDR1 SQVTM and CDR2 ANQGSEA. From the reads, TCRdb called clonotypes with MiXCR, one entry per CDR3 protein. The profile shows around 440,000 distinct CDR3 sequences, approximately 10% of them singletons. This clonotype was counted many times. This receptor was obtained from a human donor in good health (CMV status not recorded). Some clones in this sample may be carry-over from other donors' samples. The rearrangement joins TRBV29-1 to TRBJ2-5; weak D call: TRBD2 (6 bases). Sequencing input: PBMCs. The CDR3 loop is CSVSRRSGQETQYF. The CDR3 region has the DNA TGCAGCGTATCAAGACGTAGCGGACAAGAGACCCAGTACTTC.